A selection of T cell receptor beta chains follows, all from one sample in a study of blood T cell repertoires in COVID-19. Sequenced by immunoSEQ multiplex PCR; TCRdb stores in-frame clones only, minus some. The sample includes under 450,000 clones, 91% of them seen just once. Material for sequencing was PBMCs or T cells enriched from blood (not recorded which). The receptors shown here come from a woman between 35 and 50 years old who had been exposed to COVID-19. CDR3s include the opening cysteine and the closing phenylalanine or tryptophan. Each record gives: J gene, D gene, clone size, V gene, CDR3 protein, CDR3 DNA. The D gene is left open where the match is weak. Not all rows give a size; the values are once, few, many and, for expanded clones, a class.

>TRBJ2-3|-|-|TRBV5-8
CASSLEGGADTQYF
TGTGCCAGCAGCTTGGAGGGGGGGGCAGATACGCAGTATTTT
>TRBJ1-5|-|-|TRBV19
CASSSDLTGNQPQHF
TGTGCCAGTAGTAGCGACTTGACGGGCAATCAGCCCCAGCATTTT
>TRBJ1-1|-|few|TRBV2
CASSESGTAAFF
TGTGCCAGCAGTGAGTCCGGGACTGCAGCTTTCTTT
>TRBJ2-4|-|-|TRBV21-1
CARGPAGELAKNIQYF
TGTGCCAGGGGGCCGGCAGGAGAACTAGCCAAAAACATTCAGTACTTC
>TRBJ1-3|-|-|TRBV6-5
CASSPDSSGNTIYF
TGTGCCAGCAGCCCGGACAGTTCTGGAAACACCATATATTTT
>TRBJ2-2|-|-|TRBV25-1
CASTGGGTGELFF
TGTGCCAGCACGGGTGGAGGGACCGGGGAGCTGTTTTTT
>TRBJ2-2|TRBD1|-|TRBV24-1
CATSDIGGPNTGELFF
TGTGCCACCAGTGATATAGGGGGCCCGAACACCGGGGAGCTGTTTTTT
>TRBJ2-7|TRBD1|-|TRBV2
CASSEGWDREHEQYF
TGTGCCAGCAGTGAAGGCTGGGACAGGGAACACGAGCAGTACTTC
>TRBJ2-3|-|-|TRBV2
CASSRNTDTQYF
TGTGCCAGCTCGCGGAACACAGATACGCAGTATTTT
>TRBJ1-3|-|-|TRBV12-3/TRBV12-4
CASIRRSGNTIYF
TGTGCCAGCATCAGGCGCTCTGGAAACACCATATATTTT
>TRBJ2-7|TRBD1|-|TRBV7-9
CASSYTGTVSSYEQYF
TGTGCCAGCAGCTATACAGGGACAGTAAGCTCCTACGAGCAGTACTTC
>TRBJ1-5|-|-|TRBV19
CASSIGGVSNQPQHF
TGTGCCAGTAGTATCGGGGGAGTCAGCAATCAGCCCCAGCATTTT
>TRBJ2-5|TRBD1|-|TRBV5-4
CASSLPGGQETQYF
TGTGCCAGCAGCTTACCAGGGGGACAAGAGACCCAGTACTTC
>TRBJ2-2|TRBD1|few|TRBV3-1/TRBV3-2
CASSLGRTGGSGELFF
TGTGCCAGCAGCCTGGGTCGGACAGGGGGATCCGGGGAGCTGTTTTTT
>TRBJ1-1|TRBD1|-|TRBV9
CASSPRDRRIKIAFF
TGTGCCAGCAGCCCCCGGGACAGGCGGATTAAAATAGCTTTCTTT
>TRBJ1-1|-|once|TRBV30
CAWSVSGREAFF
TGTGCCTGGAGTGTATCTGGCAGGGAAGCTTTCTTT
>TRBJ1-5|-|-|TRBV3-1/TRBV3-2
CASSQGSGQPQHF
TGTGCCAGCAGCCAAGGATCGGGTCAGCCCCAGCATTTT
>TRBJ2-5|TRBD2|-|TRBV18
CASSAAGQETQYF
TGTGCCAGCTCGGCAGCGGGACAAGAGACCCAGTACTTC
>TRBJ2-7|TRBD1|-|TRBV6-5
CASSSRPGTGYEQYF
TGTGCCAGCAGTTCCCGGCCCGGGACAGGGTATGAGCAGTACTTC
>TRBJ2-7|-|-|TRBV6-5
CASSFDSEQYF
TGTGCCAGCAGTTTCGACAGCGAGCAGTACTTC
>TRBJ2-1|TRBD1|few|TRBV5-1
CASSLEGQVYNEQFF
TGCGCCAGCAGCTTGGAGGGACAGGTCTACAATGAGCAGTTCTTC
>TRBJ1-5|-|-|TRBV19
CASSKFREVSNQPQHF
TGTGCCAGTAGTAAATTCAGGGAGGTCAGCAATCAGCCCCAGCATTTT
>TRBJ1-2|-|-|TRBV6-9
CASNKPDKGYTF
TGTGCCAGCAACAAACCCGACAAGGGCTACACCTTC
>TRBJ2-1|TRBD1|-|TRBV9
CASSVRGGQGNYNEQFF
TGTGCCAGCAGCGTTCGAGGCGGACAGGGCAACTACAATGAGCAGTTCTTC
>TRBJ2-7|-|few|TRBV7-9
CASSVSGGTSPYEQYF
TGTGCCAGCAGCGTTAGTGGGGGGACGTCCCCCTACGAGCAGTACTTC
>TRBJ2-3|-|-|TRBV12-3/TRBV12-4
CASSILDTQYF
TGTGCCAGCAGTATATTGGATACGCAGTATTTT
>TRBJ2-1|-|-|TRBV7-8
CASSLEARPLSYNEQFF
TGTGCCAGCAGCTTAGAGGCTAGACCACTCTCCTACAATGAGCAGTTCTTC
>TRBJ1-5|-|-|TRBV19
CASSPLEGGDNQPQHF
TGTGCCAGTAGTCCCCTGGAGGGAGGGGACAATCAGCCCCAGCATTTT
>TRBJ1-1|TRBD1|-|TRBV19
CASSMGYRGTEAFF
TGTGCCAGTAGTATGGGTTACAGGGGCACTGAAGCTTTCTTT
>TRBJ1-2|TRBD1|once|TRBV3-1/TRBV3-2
CASSSGTGIYGYTF
TGTGCCAGCAGCTCCGGGACAGGGATCTATGGCTACACCTTC
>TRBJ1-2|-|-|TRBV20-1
CSAISGDGYTF
TGCAGTGCCATATCCGGGGATGGCTACACCTTC
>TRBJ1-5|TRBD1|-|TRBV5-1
CASRRTGESNQPQHF
TGCGCCAGCAGACGGACAGGGGAAAGCAATCAGCCCCAGCATTTT
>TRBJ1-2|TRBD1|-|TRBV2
CASSGSGTGLGYTF
TGTGCCAGCAGTGGGTCCGGGACAGGGTTAGGCTACACCTTC